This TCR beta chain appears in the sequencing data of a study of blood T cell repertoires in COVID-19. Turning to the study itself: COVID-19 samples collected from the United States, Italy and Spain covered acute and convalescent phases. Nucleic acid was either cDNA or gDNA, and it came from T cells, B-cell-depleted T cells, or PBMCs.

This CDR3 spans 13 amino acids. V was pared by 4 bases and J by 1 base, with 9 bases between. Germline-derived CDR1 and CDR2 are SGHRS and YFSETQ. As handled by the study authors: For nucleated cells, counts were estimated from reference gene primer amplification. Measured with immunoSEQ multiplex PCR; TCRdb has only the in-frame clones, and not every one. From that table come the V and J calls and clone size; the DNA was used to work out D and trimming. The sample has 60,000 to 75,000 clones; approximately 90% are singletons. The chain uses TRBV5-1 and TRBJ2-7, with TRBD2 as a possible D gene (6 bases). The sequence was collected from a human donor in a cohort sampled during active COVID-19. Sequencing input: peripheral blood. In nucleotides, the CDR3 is TGCGCCAGCAGCGACGGACTATCCTACGAGCAGTACTTC. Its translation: CASSDGLSYEQYF.